What follows are 32 T cell receptor beta chains derived from one specimen sequenced in a study of CD8+ T cells in alopecia areata. Described treatment: oral pan-JAK inhibitor, 5-10 mg twice daily. Sequencing relied on a cDNA template that was reverse transcribed from extracted RNA. Repertoires were generated with immunoSEQ multiplex PCR, while TCRdb's copy carries only in-frame clones and drops some. Of approximately 210,000 clones in the sample, less than 65% were seen once. The sample consisted of CD4+ T cells sorted from blood, taken at week 24, from a patient treated with tofacitinib. Receptor source: a human donor with alopecia areata.

The rearrangement links TRBV5-6 to TRBJ1-1; no definite D call. The V end lost 1 base, the J end lost 0 bases, and 7 bases lay between the germline ends. There are 14 residues in the CDR3. In germline, CDR1 is SGHDT, CDR2 YYEEEE. The CDR3: CASSLYQMNTEAFF. The CDR3 bases are TGTGCCAGCAGCTTGTATCAGATGAACACTGAAGCTTTCTTT.

This clone was seen a few times. V is TRBV15 and J is TRBJ2-4, with 7 bases lining up with TRBD1. Trimming cost V 1 base and J 7 bases; bases outside gene matches: 7. CDR3 length equals 15 residues. The V gene's germline CDR1 is LNHNV and CDR2 YYDKDF (reference sequence). CDR3 region: CATSRGRGQMNIQYF. The CDR3 nucleotides are TGTGCCACCAGCAGAGGTCGGGGACAGATGAACATTCAGTACTTC. Combining the CDR3 with reference TRBV15 and TRBJ2-4 gives the whole variable domain DAMVIQNPRYQVTQFGKPVTLSCSQTLNHNVMYWYQQKSSQAPKLLFHYYDKDFNNEADTPDNFQSRRPNTSFCFLDIRSPGLGDTAMYLCATSRGRGQMNIQYFGAGTRLSVL.

This chain links TRBV30 with TRBJ1-4, with D perhaps TRBD1 (5 bases). Looked up from germline, CDR1 is GTSNPN and CDR2 is SVGIG (reference sequence). The CDR3 is made up of 14 amino acids. V lost 0 bases and J lost 4, with 9 bases in between. Here the CDR3 reads CAWSVGGLNEKLFF. CDR3 coding DNA: TGTGCCTGGAGTGTGGGGGGACTTAATGAAAAACTGTTTTTT.

This chain links TRBV6-6 with TRBJ2-7, with D possibly called TRBD1 or TRBD2 (6 bases each). The V gene lost 6 bases and the J gene lost 3 bases, with 18 bases spanning the gap. The CDR3 is made up of 15 amino acids. The V gene's germline CDR1 is MNHNY and CDR2 SVGAGI (reference sequence). Here the CDR3 DNA reads TGTGCCAGCAGCAGGGGACTGAAGCCCGACTACGAGCAGTACTTC. Encoded protein: CASSRGLKPDYEQYF.

This clone was counted once. The chain employs TRBV19 and TRBJ1-2; 9 nucleotides line up with TRBD1. Trimming took 7 bases from V and 2 from J; bases not matched to a gene: 5. Germline V gene lookup returns CDR1 LNHDA and CDR2 SQIVND (reference sequence). The CDR3 loop spans 14 amino acids. This chain's CDR3 is CASTLGQGNYGYTF. The CDR3 DNA reads as TGTGCCAGTACCTTGGGACAGGGAAACTATGGCTACACCTTC.

The J gene is TRBJ1-3, the V gene TRBV7-2; D gene unclear. This CDR3 has 16 amino acids. The germline V gene has CDR1 SGHTA and CDR2 FQGNSA. Trimming removed 0 bases at V and 3 bases at J, with 12 bases between. In nucleotides, the CDR3 is TGTGCCAGCAGCTTAGCGGCAAGGGATCGTGGAAACACCATATATTTT. This codes for CASSLAARDRGNTIYF.

The V call is TRBV30, the J call TRBJ1-4, with D possibly being TRBD1 (5 bases). The CDR3 sequence is 14 residues long. V gave up 1 base and J gave up 6 bases, with 12 bases separating them. Germline lookup yields CDR1 GTSNPN and CDR2 SVGIG (reference sequence). DNA of the CDR3: TGTGCCTGGAGTGAGGGGACGTTGGATGAAAAACTGTTTTTT. It specifies CAWSEGTLDEKLFF.

This clone has only one observation. The chain uses TRBV29-1 and TRBJ1-4; 10 bases map to TRBD1. With V trimmed by 2 bases and J by 7 bases, 7 bases remained unmatched. CDR1 and CDR2 (germline): SQVTM, ANQGSEA. This CDR3 is built from 15 residues. In nucleotides, the CDR3 is TGCAGCGTTGAACTCTTTGGACAGGGGGGTGAAAAACTGTTTTTT. Translating it yields CSVELFGQGGEKLFF.

The chain has TRBV5-1 and TRBJ2-1; 9 bases match TRBD1. Germline loops: CDR1 SGHRS, CDR2 YFSETQ. This CDR3 is 14 amino acids long. J was trimmed by 4 bases and V by 7 bases; bases with no gene match: 6. CDR3 amino acids: CASQDRGIYNEQFF. The CDR3, as DNA: TGCGCCAGCCAGGACAGGGGTATATACAATGAGCAGTTCTTC.

This clone was counted a single time. The rearrangement links TRBV27 to TRBJ2-5; the D is unclear. The CDR3 runs to 14 residues. Per germline, CDR1 MNHEY and CDR2 SMNVEV (reference sequence). The ends were cut back, 2 bases at V and 5 bases at J, with 12 bases in the middle. CDR3 residues: CASSLSSRWETQYF. In nucleotides, the CDR3 is TGTGCCAGCAGTTTAAGTAGCCGGTGGGAGACCCAGTACTTC.

The rearrangement uses TRBV29-1 and TRBJ2-7, with TRBD2 matching over 10 bases. CDR1 and CDR2 (germline): SQVTM, ANQGSEA. CDR3 length: 12 residues. V lost 7 bases and J lost 5; bases outside the gene matches: 5. CDR3 DNA sequence: TGCAGCGGTGCTAGCGGGGGCAACGAGCAGTACTTC. Translating gives CSGASGGNEQYF.

The V gene is TRBV4-3, the J gene TRBJ1-2, with 9 nucleotides matching TRBD1. Germline loops: CDR1 LGHNA, CDR2 YSLEER. The junction had 8 bases not matched to a gene; V was cut back by 0 bases and J by 6 bases. The CDR3 has 16 amino acids. CDR3: CASSQDSTDRGDGYTF. CDR3 DNA sequence: TGCGCCAGCAGCCAAGATTCTACCGACAGGGGGGATGGCTACACCTTC.

The chain joins TRBV29-1 to TRBJ2-7; 10 bases fit TRBD2. This CDR3 comprises 14 residues. V shed 7 bases, J shed 2 bases, and the junction held 8 bases outside the gene matches. The V gene's germline CDR1 is SQVTM and CDR2 ANQGSEA. For the CDR3, the DNA is TGCAGCGCTGGAATAGCGGGGGGACCCTACGAGCAGTACTTC. This sequence encodes CSAGIAGGPYEQYF.

This sequence joins TRBV5-6 and TRBJ2-1; 7 positions match TRBD1. The CDR3 length is 15 residues. V was pared by 1 base and J by 5 bases, with 6 bases of the junction left unmatched. Germline V gene sequence: CDR1 SGHDT, CDR2 YYEEEE. CDR3 loop: CASSLITQGDNEQFF. Here the CDR3 DNA reads TGTGCCAGCAGCTTGATTACGCAGGGGGACAATGAGCAGTTCTTC.

The chain links TRBV11-2 to TRBJ2-5, with TRBD1 identical over 7 bases. This CDR3 spans 14 amino acids. CDR1 and CDR2 (germline): SGHAT, FQNNGV. Trimming took 2 bases from V and 1 from J; bases not matched to a gene: 1. In DNA form, the CDR3 reads TGTGCCAGCAGCTTAACAGGGGCCCAAGAGACCCAGTACTTC. Translated: CASSLTGAQETQYF.

The J gene is TRBJ2-6, the V gene TRBV30, with unresolved D. The CDR3 contains 16 residues. V lost 0 bases and J 0 bases, leaving 9 bases between the germline ends. Germline CDR1 GTSNPN, CDR2 SVGIG (reference sequence). The DNA of the CDR3 is TGTGCCTGGAGTGTGGCGAGTTTCTCTGGGGCCAACGTCCTGACTTTC. Translation: CAWSVASFSGANVLTF.

The rearrangement uses TRBV29-1 and TRBJ2-4; D is possibly TRBD2 (5 bases). Germline V gives CDR1 SQVTM, CDR2 ANQGSEA. This CDR3 is built from 13 residues. V gave up 3 bases and J gave up 5 bases, with 11 bases separating them. The CDR3 DNA reads as TGCAGCGTTGAGCGAGGGTCGCAAAACATTCAGTACTTC. Translated, it gives CSVERGSQNIQYF.

V is TRBV29-1 and J is TRBJ2-1; D not resolved. The CDR3 has 13 residues. V lost 7 bases, J lost 5 bases, and 15 bases lay in between. Per germline, CDR1 SQVTM and CDR2 ANQGSEA. The CDR3 loop reads CSASMVAHNEQFF. The CDR3 bases are TGCAGCGCCAGTATGGTGGCTCACAATGAGCAGTTCTTC.

The chain recombines TRBV29-1 with TRBJ1-1; D is possibly TRBD1 (6 bases). The CDR3 length is 14 residues. CDR1 is SQVTM and CDR2 is ANQGSEA in the germline V gene. Trimming stripped 1 base from V and 0 bases from J, with 9 bases between. CDR3 region: CSVEADSMNTEAFF. The CDR3, as DNA: TGCAGCGTTGAAGCGGACAGCATGAACACTGAAGCTTTCTTT.

V usage is TRBV7-3 and J usage is TRBJ2-5; D remains unclear. The CDR3 loop spans 13 amino acids. The V gene lost 2 bases and the J gene lost 5 bases, with 9 bases spanning the gap. The germline gives CDR1 SGHTA, CDR2 FQGTGA. CDR3 sequence (DNA): TGTGCCAGCAGCTTAGGGTCTCGGGAGACCCAGTACTTC. Its protein is CASSLGSRETQYF.

The V gene is TRBV11-1, the J gene TRBJ2-6; D not certain. The CDR3 loop spans 18 amino acids. Germline V gene sequence: CDR1 SGHAT, CDR2 FQDESV (reference sequence). V was pared by 5 bases and J by 2 bases, with 19 bases between. For the CDR3, the DNA is TGTGCCAGCAGCACCTCCCCGGGTGGGCAGGCTGGGGCCAACGTCCTGACTTTC. Its translation is CASSTSPGGQAGANVLTF.

This chain connects TRBV29-1 to TRBJ2-7; D gene unclear. V was clipped by 4 bases and J by 0 bases, with 13 bases between them. The CDR3 runs to 14 residues. The germline V gene encodes CDR1 SQVTM and CDR2 ANQGSEA. CDR3 in DNA: TGCAGCGTTGCAAGGGCAAGTAGCTCCTACGAGCAGTACTTC. As protein: CSVARASSSYEQYF.

CDR3 amino acids: CASSSRKGSEQYF. The CDR3 DNA reads as TGTGCCAGCAGTTCACGCAAAGGGTCCGAGCAGTACTTC. The chain has TRBV7-3 and TRBJ2-7, with D uncertain. The germline V and J ends were trimmed by 6 bases and 6 bases, with 15 bases remaining between them. The CDR3 spans 13 residues. Germline V CDR1 and CDR2: SGHTA, FQGTGA.

The chain is built from TRBV2 and TRBJ2-5, with D hard to call. V was cut by 5 bases and J by 2 bases, with 6 bases left in between. The CDR3 totals 12 residues. Germline CDR1 is SNHLY and CDR2 is FYNNEI. CDR3 protein: CASSRIQETQYF. As DNA, the CDR3 is TGTGCCAGCAGTAGGATTCAAGAGACCCAGTACTTC.

The V and J genes are TRBV6-1 and TRBJ1-1; D is possibly TRBD1 (5 bases). V was pared by 3 bases and J by 5 bases, with 19 bases between. This CDR3 region has 16 residues. Germline V gives CDR1 MNHNS, CDR2 SASEGT. The CDR3 bases are TGTGCCAGCAGTGAGTGGGGCGTTGGTGGAAAAACTGAAGCTTTCTTT. Its translation: CASSEWGVGGKTEAFF.

The chain carries TRBV4-3 and TRBJ1-2; unclear D gene. The V end was cut by 2 bases, the J end by 3 bases, with 10 bases between. Germline V gene lookup returns CDR1 LGHNA and CDR2 YSLEER. There are 14 residues in the CDR3. The DNA of the CDR3 is TGCGCCAGCAGCCAAACCCGGATCGACTATGGCTACACCTTC. This translates into CASSQTRIDYGYTF.

This clone appeared a few times. The rearrangement uses TRBV2 and TRBJ1-4; D is uncertain. From germline, CDR1 is SNHLY and CDR2 FYNNEI. CDR3 length: 14 residues. V was trimmed by 6 bases and J by 6 bases, leaving 14 bases between them. CDR3 region: CASRDRMWDEKLFF. CDR3 sequence (DNA): TGTGCCAGCAGAGATAGGATGTGGGATGAAAAACTGTTTTTT.

This clone was recorded a few times. The chain recombines TRBV29-1 with TRBJ2-5; 12 bases match TRBD1. Trimming removed 6 bases from V and 7 bases from J; junction bases left unmatched: 30. This CDR3 contains 21 residues. The germline V gene encodes CDR1 SQVTM and CDR2 ANQGSEA. The CDR3 loop is CSVRTGTGGAGPTSKPGTQYF. The CDR3 nucleotides are TGCAGCGTCAGGACCGGGACAGGGGGCGCGGGACCGACTTCGAAACCCGGGACCCAGTACTTC.

This clone occurred once. The V call is TRBV5-1, the J call TRBJ2-3, with 11 bases aligning to TRBD2. Per germline, CDR1 SGHRS and CDR2 YFSETQ. V shed 4 bases, J shed 7 bases, and the junction held 8 bases outside the gene matches. This CDR3 spans 15 amino acids. As DNA, the CDR3 is TGCGCCAGCAGCCTGCGTAGCGGGGGGGCAAATACGCAGTATTTT. As protein: CASSLRSGGANTQYF.

This chain connects TRBV2 to TRBJ1-1; TRBD1 might be the D (6 bases). Trimming pared 5 bases from V and 8 bases from J, leaving 18 bases between. Per germline, CDR1 SNHLY and CDR2 FYNNEI. This CDR3 region has 14 residues. The CDR3 DNA reads as TGTGCCAGCAGTACGCGGACAGCGCGGGGGGAAGCTTTCTTT. Its translation: CASSTRTARGEAFF.

The V and J genes are TRBV29-1 and TRBJ2-3; TRBD2 agrees at 12 bases. The V segment lost 2 bases and the J segment 6 bases; nucleotides outside the gene matches: 6. Germline lookup yields CDR1 SQVTM and CDR2 ANQGSEA. The CDR3 loop spans 15 amino acids. The CDR3: CSVETSGGRRDTQYF. DNA of the CDR3: TGCAGCGTTGAAACTAGCGGGGGGCGGCGCGATACGCAGTATTTT.

In this sample, this clone turned up a few times. V gene TRBV27 combines with J gene TRBJ1-4, with D hard to call. Deletions cut 4 bases from V and 0 bases from J, with 6 bases between. Per the germline V gene, CDR1 is MNHEY and CDR2 is SMNVEV (reference sequence). The CDR3 is 14 amino acids. CDR3 protein: CASSSGATNEKLFF. The CDR3 DNA reads TGTGCCAGCAGTTCGGGTGCAACTAATGAAAAACTGTTTTTT.